The next 13 T cell receptor beta chains were all read from a single sample in a study of cytomegalovirus exposure and HLA in healthy donors. PCR employed 60 Vbeta and 13 Jbeta primers. Clones were read by immunoSEQ multiplex PCR, and TCRdb kept only the in-frame ones, dropping some. The table lists around 97,000 clones. Source material: PBMCs. Receptor source: a man in his forties or fifties in good health and CMV-seronegative.

The chain links TRBV28 to TRBJ2-7; TRBD2 might be the D (5 bases). Trimming cost V 8 bases and J 3 bases, with 17 bases left between them. This CDR3 region has 14 residues. The germline V gene encodes CDR1 MDHEN and CDR2 SYDVKM. In DNA, the CDR3 is TGTGCCAGCGGAGTTCGGGGAGAGAGCTACGAGCAGTACTTC. It translates to CASGVRGESYEQYF.

The chain combines TRBV7-9 with TRBJ1-5; D call uncertain. This CDR3 comprises 13 residues. Looked up from germline, CDR1 is SEHNR and CDR2 is FQNEAQ (reference sequence). Trimming took 3 bases from V and 6 from J, leaving 9 bases between them. The CDR3: CASSFEGSQPQHF. The CDR3 DNA follows: TGTGCCAGCAGCTTTGAGGGAAGTCAGCCCCAGCATTTT.

The chain employs TRBV18 and TRBJ2-5, with 7 bases identical to TRBD2. The germline CDR1 and CDR2 sequences are KGHSH and LQKENI. The CDR3 length is 15 residues. The V and J ends lost 1 base and 5 bases, in that order; junction bases with no gene match: 7. CDR3 region: CASSPRNGEGETQYF. The CDR3 DNA sequence: TGTGCCAGCTCACCACGGAACGGGGAGGGGGAGACCCAGTACTTC. Combining the CDR3 with reference TRBV18 and TRBJ2-5 gives the whole variable domain NAGVMQNPRHLVRRRGQEARLRCSPMKGHSHVYWYRQLPEEGLKFMVYLQKENIIDESGMPKERFSAEFPKEGPSILRIQQVVRGDSAAYFCASSPRNGEGETQYFGPGTRLLVL.

V and J are TRBV7-2 and TRBJ2-5; TRBD2 aligns across 10 bases. The tail of the sequence fits TRBJ2-7 better, so the J call may be wrong. Germline lookup yields CDR1 SGHTA and CDR2 FQGNSA. The CDR3 contains 15 residues. CDR3 sequence reads: CASSLGTSGTYEQYF. The CDR3 nucleotides read TGTGCCAGCAGCTTAGGGACTAGCGGAACCTACGAGCAGTACTTC.

The chain joins TRBV6-6 to TRBJ2-6, with unresolved D. Germline values: CDR1 MNHNY, CDR2 SVGAGI (reference sequence). The CDR3 extends over 14 amino acids. V was trimmed by 6 bases and J by 0 bases, leaving 6 bases between them. The CDR3 sequence is CASRPGSGANVLTF. In DNA form, the CDR3 reads TGTGCCAGCAGACCAGGCTCTGGGGCCAACGTCCTGACTTTC.

The genes are TRBV15 and TRBJ2-7; maybe TRBD2 (6 bases). This CDR3 comprises 14 residues. V was trimmed by 7 bases and J by 1 base, leaving 14 bases between them. The germline V gene encodes CDR1 LNHNV and CDR2 YYDKDF (reference sequence). CDR3 coding DNA: TGTGCCACCAAAGCCGGAGGGGCGTCCTACGAGCAGTACTTC. This sequence encodes CATKAGGASYEQYF.

The chain employs TRBV5-4 and TRBJ2-4, with D possibly matching TRBD2 (6 bases). This CDR3 contains 16 residues. Between the trimmed V and J ends, which lost 4 bases and 0 bases, there was a span of 14 bases. Germline V gene lookup returns CDR1 SGHNT and CDR2 YYREEE (reference sequence). The CDR3 loop reads CASSPPGGLAKNIQYF. CDR3 DNA sequence: TGTGCCAGCAGCCCACCCGGGGGATTAGCCAAAAACATTCAGTACTTC.

Remarks on this clone: The junction departs from the called germline gene at one end, perhaps through a read error. V and J are TRBV6-1 and TRBJ2-7; D perhaps matches TRBD1 (5 bases). Germline V lookup: CDR1 MNHNS, CDR2 SASEGT. This CDR3 has 18 residues. CDR3 residues: CAGSAGSPKRSYDYEQYF. In DNA form, the CDR3 reads TGTGCCGGCAGTGCAGGGTCGCCCAAGCGATCCTATGACTACGAGCAGTACTTC.

This rearrangement joins TRBV6-1 to TRBJ2-2; perhaps TRBD2 as D (6 bases). The CDR3 is 16 amino acids. Per germline, CDR1 MNHNS and CDR2 SASEGT. The V end lost 1 base, the J end lost 0 bases, and 9 bases lay between the germline ends. The CDR3 sequence is CASSEGGGANTGELFF. The CDR3 nucleotides are TGTGCCAGCAGTGAAGGTGGCGGGGCGAACACCGGGGAGCTGTTTTTT.

Turning to this clone: The same CDR3 arises from other DNA sequences in this sample as well. This rearrangement joins TRBV5-1 to TRBJ2-2; 11 bases agree with TRBD2. V lost 4 bases to trimming and J lost 4 bases; unmatched junction nucleotides: 3. The CDR3 runs 15 residues. The germline V gene has CDR1 SGHRS and CDR2 YFSETQ. CDR3 nucleotide sequence: TGCGCCAGCAGCCCTGGACTAGCGGGCACCGGGGAGCTGTTTTTT. Translated: CASSPGLAGTGELFF. The entire variable domain, with the rest obtained from reference TRBV5-1 and TRBJ2-2, is as follows: KAGVTQTPRYLIKTRGQQVTLSCSPISGHRSVSWYQQTPGQGLQFLFEYFSETQRNKGNFPGRFSGRQFSNSRSEMNVSTLELGDSALYLCASSPGLAGTGELFFGEGSRLTVL.

The rearrangement links TRBV28 to TRBJ2-7, with 9 bases fitting TRBD1. The V gene end was trimmed by 6 bases and the J gene end by 6 bases; junction bases not matched to a gene: 9. The CDR3 extends over 14 amino acids. Germline loops: CDR1 MDHEN, CDR2 SYDVKM. CDR3 protein: CASRTGTGIVEQYF. In nucleotides, the CDR3 is TGTGCCAGCAGAACCGGGACAGGGATTGTCGAGCAGTACTTC.

This chain connects TRBV21-1 to TRBJ1-1; the DNA was not compared with TRBD1, the D call given in the table. TRBV21-1 is a pseudogene. CDR3 size: 17 residues. CDR3 protein: CASSLHDPWTGNTEAFF. The CDR3, as DNA: TGTGCCAGCAGCCTACACGATCCCTGGACAGGAAACACTGAAGCTTTCTTT.

The V call is TRBV5-1, the J call TRBJ2-1; D is unclear. V was cut by 4 bases and J by 3 bases, with 14 bases left in between. Germline-derived CDR1 and CDR2 are SGHRS and YFSETQ. CDR3 size: 15 residues. The CDR3 nucleotides read TGCGCCAGCAGCCGCTGGTCCAGCGACTACAATGAGCAGTTCTTC. This translates into CASSRWSSDYNEQFF.